Below, 16 T cell receptor beta chains from the same sample are listed, as sequenced in a study of blood T cell repertoires in COVID-19. The assay was immunoSEQ multiplex PCR, and TCRdb's table has in-frame clones only and misses some. The sample contains more than 85,000 clones, 80% of which appear only once. The sequenced sample was peripheral blood. The receptors stem from a human donor in a cohort sampled during active or convalescent COVID-19.

The chain couples TRBV7-2 to TRBJ2-7, with 10 bases lining up with TRBD1. CDR1 is SGHTA and CDR2 is FQGNSA in the germline V gene. This CDR3 region has 16 residues. V lost 0 bases and J lost 8; bases outside the gene matches: 10. DNA for the CDR3: TGTGCCAGCAGCTTAGCTGCCCGGGACAGGGGCCTGAAGCAGTACTTC. Protein product: CASSLAARDRGLKQYF.

The J gene is TRBJ2-7, the V gene TRBV15; a possible D gene is TRBD2 (7 bases). CDR1 and CDR2 from the germline V gene are LNHNV and YYDKDF (reference sequence). V lost 2 bases, J lost 5 bases, and 22 bases lay in between. This CDR3 contains 17 residues. In nucleotides, the CDR3 is TGTGCCACCAGCAGACGACCTACAGGGACTATACGTCACGAGCAGTACTTC. This sequence encodes CATSRRPTGTIRHEQYF.

The V call is TRBV7-8, the J call TRBJ2-5; a possible D gene is TRBD2 (5 bases). CDR1 and CDR2 from the germline V gene are SGHVS and FQNEAQ. The CDR3 sequence is 12 residues long. Trimming shortened V by 6 bases and J by 3 bases, and 8 bases separated the two germline ends. The CDR3 region has the DNA TGTGCCAGCAGTACTAGAAAAGAGACCCAGTACTTC. It is translated as CASSTRKETQYF.

The rearrangement joins TRBV9 to TRBJ1-5; unclear D gene. The germline V gene has CDR1 SGDLS and CDR2 YYNGEE. The CDR3 loop spans 15 amino acids. V lost 5 bases and J 0 bases, leaving 12 bases between the germline ends. CDR3 sequence reads: CASSSRGYSNQPQHF. The CDR3 nucleotides read TGTGCCAGCAGTTCGCGGGGATATAGCAATCAGCCCCAGCATTTT. The full variable domain, its missing parts supplied by reference TRBV9 and TRBJ1-5, is DSGVTQTPKHLITATGQRVTLRCSPRSGDLSVYWYQQSLDQGLQFLIQYYNGEERAKGNILERFSAQQFPDLHSELNLSSLELGDSALYFCASSSRGYSNQPQHFGDGTRLSIL.

The chain employs TRBV15 and TRBJ1-4; D remains unclear. The CDR3 runs to 15 residues. V was pared by 1 base and J by 3 bases, with 9 bases between. Germline loops: CDR1 LNHNV, CDR2 YYDKDF (reference sequence). CDR3 DNA: TGTGCCACCAGCAGAGGCCCCGGTCCTAATGAAAAACTGTTTTTT. This codes for CATSRGPGPNEKLFF.

This clone was recorded a few times. This sequence joins TRBV19 and TRBJ2-4; TRBD2 matches 9 bases. The J segment lost 5 bases and the V segment lost 8 bases, leaving 13 bases of the junction unmatched. Germline V lookup: CDR1 LNHDA, CDR2 SQIVND (reference sequence). This CDR3 spans 16 amino acids. CDR3 sequence reads: CASSIGGGRAENIQYF. The CDR3 region has the DNA TGTGCCAGTTCAATAGGAGGCGGGAGGGCCGAAAACATTCAGTACTTC.

In nucleotides, the CDR3 is TGTGCCAGCAGCTCACTCAGGGAATCCGCGCCCGGCTACACCTTC. Its translation: CASSSLRESAPGYTF. The gene calls are TRBV11-2 and TRBJ1-2; TRBD1 is a possible D gene (5 bases). Germline CDR1 SGHAT, CDR2 FQNNGV. Trimming pared 4 bases from V and 8 bases from J, leaving 20 bases between. The CDR3 loop spans 15 amino acids. Variable domain in full (rest from reference TRBV11-2 and TRBJ1-2): EAGVAQSPRYKIIEKRQSVAFWCNPISGHATLYWYQQILGQGPKLLIQFQNNGVVDDSQLPKDRFSAERLKGVDSTLKIQPAKLEDSAVYLCASSSLRESAPGYTFGSGTRLTVV.

The chain links TRBV19 to TRBJ2-3; 9 positions agree with TRBD2. Germline V CDR1 and CDR2: LNHDA, SQIVND (reference sequence). The CDR3 extends over 13 amino acids. J lost 1 base, V lost 9 bases, and 2 bases had no gene match. The CDR3 sequence is CASQRGGTDTQYF. The CDR3 bases are TGTGCCAGCCAGCGGGGGGGCACAGATACGCAGTATTTT.

J is TRBJ2-1 and V is TRBV2; D gene unclear. The CDR3 is 15 residues long. V lost 4 bases, J lost 4 bases, and 14 bases lay in between. Germline V gene sequence: CDR1 SNHLY, CDR2 FYNNEI. CDR3 DNA: TGTGCCAGCAGTGGGCAGCGCGACGGATACAATGAGCAGTTCTTC. Encoded protein: CASSGQRDGYNEQFF.

This sequence joins TRBV5-5 and TRBJ2-6; D is unresolved. Germline lookup yields CDR1 SGHKS and CDR2 YYEKEE (reference sequence). The CDR3 extends over 15 amino acids. Deletions cut 5 bases from V and 0 bases from J, with 9 bases between. For the CDR3, the DNA is TGTGCCAGCAGAACGACATACTCTGGGGCCAACGTCCTGACTTTC. Translation gives CASRTTYSGANVLTF.

Many counts were recorded for this clone. The chain uses TRBV10-2 and TRBJ2-7; 8 bases agree with TRBD1. Germline CDR1 and CDR2: WSHSY and SAAADI. V was clipped by 2 bases and J by 2 bases; unmatched bases: 5. This CDR3 comprises 15 residues. CDR3 sequence reads: CASSETNRGAYEQYF. In nucleotides, the CDR3 is TGCGCCAGCAGTGAGACGAACAGGGGGGCCTACGAGCAGTACTTC.

The V and J genes are TRBV19 and TRBJ2-1; D may be TRBD2 (6 bases). Germline V gene lookup returns CDR1 LNHDA and CDR2 SQIVND (reference sequence). The CDR3 has 14 amino acids. V lost 5 bases and J lost 0, with 8 bases in between. The CDR3 DNA reads TGTGCCAGTAGTCGGGGGAACTCCTACAATGAGCAGTTCTTC. Encoded protein: CASSRGNSYNEQFF. The whole variable domain, filled in from reference TRBV19 and TRBJ2-1, reads DGGITQSPKYLFRKEGQNVTLSCEQNLNHDAMYWYRQDPGQGLRLIYYSQIVNDFQKGDIAEGYSVSREKKESFPLTVTSAQKNPTAFYLCASSRGNSYNEQFFGPGTRLTVL.

This chain links TRBV5-6 with TRBJ2-5; possible D gene TRBD2, 7 bases. The V end lost 0 bases, the J end lost 7 bases, and 16 bases lay between the germline ends. The CDR3 spans 15 residues. Germline V gene lookup returns CDR1 SGHDT and CDR2 YYEEEE. The CDR3 is CASSLAEKGGMTQYF. Here the CDR3 DNA reads TGTGCCAGCAGCTTGGCGGAGAAGGGGGGGATGACCCAGTACTTC.

The chain combines TRBV7-9 with TRBJ2-7; D not certain. Germline values: CDR1 SEHNR, CDR2 FQNEAQ (reference sequence). The CDR3 totals 12 residues. Trimming took 4 bases from V and 1 from J, leaving 5 bases between them. The DNA of the CDR3 is TGTGCCAGCAGCTCCTTTTCCTACGAGCAGTACTTC. Amino acids: CASSSFSYEQYF.

V and J are TRBV19 and TRBJ1-5; 8 bases match TRBD1. The V and J ends lost 8 bases and 2 bases, in that order; junction bases with no gene match: 17. The CDR3 is 18 residues long. CDR1 and CDR2 (germline): LNHDA, SQIVND (reference sequence). The CDR3 is CASCNSRQGKMGNQPQHF. CDR3 bases: TGTGCCAGTTGCAACTCCCGACAGGGGAAAATGGGCAATCAGCCCCAGCATTTT.

For the CDR3, the DNA is TGTGCCGGGTATAGGGGATTCCACCCCGGAAAACTGTTTTTT. Protein: CAGYRGFHPGKLFF. The chain recombines TRBV2 with TRBJ1-4; D might be TRBD1 (5 bases). V gave up 11 bases and J gave up 10 bases, with 23 bases separating them. The CDR3 has 14 amino acids. Germline V lookup: CDR1 SNHLY, CDR2 FYNNEI.